The clone carrying this TCR beta chain was seen a few times. The target antigen is unknown. This specimen comes from a study of CD4 T cells in relation to SARS-CoV-2 and coronaviruses. CDR1 is SGHTA and CDR2 is FQGNSA in the germline V gene. The CDR3 runs 14 residues. The V and J ends lost 8 bases and 1 base respectively, with 12 bases between them. This table comes from immunoSEQ multiplex PCR, and its TCRdb copy is limited to in-frame clones, with some not included. The sample shows about 40,000 clones, 77% of them seen only once. The sample consisted of memory CD4+ T cells from PBMCs, cultured in vitro. The chain employs TRBV7-2 and TRBJ2-1; D remains unclear. The sequence came from an adult with COVID-19. CDR3 in amino acids: CASDSVGSYNEQFF. CDR3 in DNA: TGTGCCAGCGACTCAGTGGGATCCTACAATGAGCAGTTCTTC.